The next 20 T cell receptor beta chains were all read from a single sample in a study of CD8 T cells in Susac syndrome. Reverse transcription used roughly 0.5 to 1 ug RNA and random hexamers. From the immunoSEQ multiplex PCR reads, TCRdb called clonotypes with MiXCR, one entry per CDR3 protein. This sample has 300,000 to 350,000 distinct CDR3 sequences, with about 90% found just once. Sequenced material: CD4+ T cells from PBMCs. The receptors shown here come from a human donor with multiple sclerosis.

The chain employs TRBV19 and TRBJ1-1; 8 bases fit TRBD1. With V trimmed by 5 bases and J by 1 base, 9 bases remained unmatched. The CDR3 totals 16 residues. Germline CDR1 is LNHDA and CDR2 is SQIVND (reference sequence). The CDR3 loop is CASSAQPGTGNTEAFF. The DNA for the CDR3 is TGTGCCAGTAGTGCACAACCCGGGACAGGGAACACTGAAGCTTTCTTT.

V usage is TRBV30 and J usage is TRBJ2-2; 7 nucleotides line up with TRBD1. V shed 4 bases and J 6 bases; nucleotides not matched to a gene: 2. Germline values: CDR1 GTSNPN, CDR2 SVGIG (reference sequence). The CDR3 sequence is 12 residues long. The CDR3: CAWTDRAGELFF. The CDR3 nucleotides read TGTGCCTGGACCGACAGGGCCGGGGAGCTGTTTTTT.

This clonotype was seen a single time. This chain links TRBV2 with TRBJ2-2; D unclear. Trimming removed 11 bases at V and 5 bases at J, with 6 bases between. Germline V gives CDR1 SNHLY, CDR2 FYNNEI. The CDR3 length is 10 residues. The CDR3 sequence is CAAGTGELFF. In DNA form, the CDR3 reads TGTGCCGCCGGGACCGGGGAGCTGTTTTTT.

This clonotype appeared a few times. The DNA for the CDR3 is TGTGCCAGCTCCCCCGGCAGGAGTGGTCAGCCCCAGCATTTT. As protein: CASSPGRSGQPQHF. This chain joins TRBV5-4 and TRBJ1-5; D unresolved. CDR3 size: 14 residues. Germline loops: CDR1 SGHNT, CDR2 YYREEE (reference sequence). V was shortened by 7 bases and J by 6 bases, with 17 bases between the two germline ends.

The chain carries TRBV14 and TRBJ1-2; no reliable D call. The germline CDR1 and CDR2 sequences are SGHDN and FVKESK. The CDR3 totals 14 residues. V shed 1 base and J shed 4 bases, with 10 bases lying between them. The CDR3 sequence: CASSQAAWGYGYTF. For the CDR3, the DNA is TGTGCCAGCAGCCAAGCTGCCTGGGGCTATGGCTACACCTTC.

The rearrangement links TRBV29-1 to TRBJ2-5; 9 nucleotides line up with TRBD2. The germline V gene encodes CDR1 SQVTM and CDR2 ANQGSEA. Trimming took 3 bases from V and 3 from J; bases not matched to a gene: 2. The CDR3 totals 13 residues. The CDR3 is CSVERGGKETQYF. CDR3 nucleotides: TGCAGCGTTGAGCGGGGGGGGAAAGAGACCCAGTACTTC.

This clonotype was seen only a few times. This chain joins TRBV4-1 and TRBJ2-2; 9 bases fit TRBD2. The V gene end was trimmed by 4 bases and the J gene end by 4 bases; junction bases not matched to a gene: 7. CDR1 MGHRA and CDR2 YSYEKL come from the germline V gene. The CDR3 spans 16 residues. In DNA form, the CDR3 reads TGCGCCAGCAGCCGACAAGGGACTAGCAGCACCGGGGAGCTGTTTTTT. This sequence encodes CASSRQGTSSTGELFF.

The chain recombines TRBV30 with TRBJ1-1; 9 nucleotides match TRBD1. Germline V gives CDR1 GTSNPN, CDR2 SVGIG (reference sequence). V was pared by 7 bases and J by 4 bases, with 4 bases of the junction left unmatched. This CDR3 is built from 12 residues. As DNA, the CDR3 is TGTGCCTCGAGACAGGGGGGCACTGAAGCTTTCTTT. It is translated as CASRQGGTEAFF.

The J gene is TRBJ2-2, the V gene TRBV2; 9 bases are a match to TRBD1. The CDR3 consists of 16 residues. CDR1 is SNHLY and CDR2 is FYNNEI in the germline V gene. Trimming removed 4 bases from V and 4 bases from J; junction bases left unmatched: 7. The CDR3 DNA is TGTGCCAGCAGTGTTGCGACAGGGGGAGTCACCGGGGAGCTGTTTTTT. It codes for CASSVATGGVTGELFF.

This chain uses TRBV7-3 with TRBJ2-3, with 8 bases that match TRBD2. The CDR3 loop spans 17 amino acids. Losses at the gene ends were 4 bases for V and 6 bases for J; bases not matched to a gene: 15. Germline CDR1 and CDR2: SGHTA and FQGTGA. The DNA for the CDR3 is TGTGCCAGCAGCTCTCATGAGGGTGTAGCGGGAATGGATACGCAGTATTTT. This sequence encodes CASSSHEGVAGMDTQYF.

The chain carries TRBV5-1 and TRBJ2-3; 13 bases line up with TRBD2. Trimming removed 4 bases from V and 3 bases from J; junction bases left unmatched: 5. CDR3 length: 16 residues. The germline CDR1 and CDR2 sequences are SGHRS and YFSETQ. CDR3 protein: CASSRTSGSSTDTQYF. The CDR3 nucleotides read TGCGCCAGCAGCCGGACTAGCGGGAGTTCTACAGATACGCAGTATTTT.

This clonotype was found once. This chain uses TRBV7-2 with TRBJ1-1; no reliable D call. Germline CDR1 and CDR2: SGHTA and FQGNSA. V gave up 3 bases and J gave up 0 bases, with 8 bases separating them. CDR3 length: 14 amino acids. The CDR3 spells CASSFALMNTEAFF. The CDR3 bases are TGTGCCAGCAGCTTCGCACTGATGAACACTGAAGCTTTCTTT.

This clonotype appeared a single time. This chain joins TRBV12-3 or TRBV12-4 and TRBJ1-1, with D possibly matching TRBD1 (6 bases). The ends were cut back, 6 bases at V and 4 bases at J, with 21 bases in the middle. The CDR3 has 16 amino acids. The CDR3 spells CASRPRGGRVGTEAFF. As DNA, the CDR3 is TGTGCCAGCAGACCAAGGGGGGGGAGAGTAGGCACTGAAGCTTTCTTT.

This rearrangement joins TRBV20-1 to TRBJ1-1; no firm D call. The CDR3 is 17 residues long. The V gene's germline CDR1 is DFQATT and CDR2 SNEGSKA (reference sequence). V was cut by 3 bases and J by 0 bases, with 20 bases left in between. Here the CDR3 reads CSASPGDQDPMNTEAFF. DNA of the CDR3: TGCAGTGCTAGCCCGGGAGACCAAGACCCCATGAACACTGAAGCTTTCTTT.

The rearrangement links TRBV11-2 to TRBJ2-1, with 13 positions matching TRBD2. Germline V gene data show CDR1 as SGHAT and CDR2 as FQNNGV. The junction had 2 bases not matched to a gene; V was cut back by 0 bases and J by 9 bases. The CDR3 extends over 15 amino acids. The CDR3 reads CASSLDWTSGSEQFF. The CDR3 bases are TGTGCCAGCAGCTTAGATTGGACTAGCGGGAGTGAGCAGTTCTTC.

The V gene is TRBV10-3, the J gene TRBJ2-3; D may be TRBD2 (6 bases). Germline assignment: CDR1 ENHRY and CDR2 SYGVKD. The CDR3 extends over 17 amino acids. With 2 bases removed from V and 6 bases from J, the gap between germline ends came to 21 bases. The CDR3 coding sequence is TGTGCCATCAGTGAGGGGAGTAGCGGATCCATATCGGATACGCAGTATTTT. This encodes CAISEGSSGSISDTQYF.

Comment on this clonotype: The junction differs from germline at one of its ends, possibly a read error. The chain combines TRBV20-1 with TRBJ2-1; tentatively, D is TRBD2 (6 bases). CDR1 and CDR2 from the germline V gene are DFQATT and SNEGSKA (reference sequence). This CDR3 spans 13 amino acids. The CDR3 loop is CSAIRDSRDEQFF. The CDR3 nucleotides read TGCAGTGCGATCCGGGACTCCCGCGATGAGCAGTTTTTC.

Here the CDR3 DNA reads TGTGCCAGCAGCTTAGTTGACAGAGTAAACATTCAGTACTTC. Translating it yields CASSLVDRVNIQYF. The chain combines TRBV7-2 with TRBJ2-4, with a weak D call TRBD1 (5 bases). This CDR3 has 14 amino acids. Trimming removed 1 base from V and 6 bases from J, with 10 bases in between. The germline V gene encodes CDR1 SGHTA and CDR2 FQGNSA.

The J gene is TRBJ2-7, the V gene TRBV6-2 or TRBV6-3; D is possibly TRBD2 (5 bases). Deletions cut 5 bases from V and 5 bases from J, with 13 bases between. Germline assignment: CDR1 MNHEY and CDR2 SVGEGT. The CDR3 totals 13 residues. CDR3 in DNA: TGTGCCAGCAGTAGGACGCGGGTGGACGAGCAGTACTTC. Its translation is CASSRTRVDEQYF.

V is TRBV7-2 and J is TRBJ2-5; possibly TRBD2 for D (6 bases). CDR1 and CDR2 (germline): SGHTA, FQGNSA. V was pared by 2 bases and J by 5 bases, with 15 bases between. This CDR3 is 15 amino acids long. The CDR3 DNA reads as TGTGCCAGCAGCTTACTGGGGCTGGCGGGGGAGACCCAGTACTTC. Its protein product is CASSLLGLAGETQYF.